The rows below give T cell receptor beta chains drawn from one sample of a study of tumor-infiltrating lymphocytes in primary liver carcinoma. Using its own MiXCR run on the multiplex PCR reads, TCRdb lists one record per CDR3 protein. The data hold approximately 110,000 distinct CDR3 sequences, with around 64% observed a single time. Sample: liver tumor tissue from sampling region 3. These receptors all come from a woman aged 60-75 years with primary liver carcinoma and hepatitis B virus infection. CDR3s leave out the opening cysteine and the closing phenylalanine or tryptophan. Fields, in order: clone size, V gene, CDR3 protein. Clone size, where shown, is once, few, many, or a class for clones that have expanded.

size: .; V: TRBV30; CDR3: AWSPGKQETQY
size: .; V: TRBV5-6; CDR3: ASSCYTGQETQY
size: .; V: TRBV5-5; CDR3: ASSVGSAGNQPQH
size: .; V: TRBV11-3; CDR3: ASSSRGARALGKEQF
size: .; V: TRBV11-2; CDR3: ASSLRPTGQIAGANVLT
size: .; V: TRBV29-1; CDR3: SAMTGVSGTHTQY
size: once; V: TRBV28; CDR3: AGDRGTRQF
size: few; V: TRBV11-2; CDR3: ASNPNNSPGQPQH
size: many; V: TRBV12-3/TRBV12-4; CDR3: ASSLWPLNEKLF
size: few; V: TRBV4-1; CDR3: ASSQTGLTNGKLF
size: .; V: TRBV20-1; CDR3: SVGDSLAEEQF
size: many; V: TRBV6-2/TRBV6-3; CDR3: ASSSIAVGTDTQY
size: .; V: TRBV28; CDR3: ASSTTRQLYDQY
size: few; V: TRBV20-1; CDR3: SARDRSSVHNVLT
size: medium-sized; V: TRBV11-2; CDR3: ASSPGYHTEAF
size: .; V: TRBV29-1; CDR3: SVALTRGTLEYGYT
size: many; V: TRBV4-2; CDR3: ASSPARVPYEQY
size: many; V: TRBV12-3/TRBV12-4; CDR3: ASSLPGGRRNEQF
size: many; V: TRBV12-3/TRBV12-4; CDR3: ASSLGPRNTEAF
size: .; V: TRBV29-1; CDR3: NVADREGVY
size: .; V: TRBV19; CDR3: ASSNTGTMRLGAF
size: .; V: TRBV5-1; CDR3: ASSLLAGVIPDTQY
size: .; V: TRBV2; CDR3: ASSPHGLTYEQY
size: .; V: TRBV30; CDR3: VWSAHRGETQY
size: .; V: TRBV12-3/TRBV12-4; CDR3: TSSLRDRFYNEQF
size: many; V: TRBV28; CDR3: ASRDSYTGELF
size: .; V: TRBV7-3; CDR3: ASSFNGSALNEQF
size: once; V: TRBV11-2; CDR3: PSNLARSLDTDTQY
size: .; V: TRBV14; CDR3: ATSQEGTVNQETQY
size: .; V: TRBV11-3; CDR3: ANGRPDLHEAF
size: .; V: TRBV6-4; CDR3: AGSDTDRATEAF
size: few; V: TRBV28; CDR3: ASILGGSSSYNEQF
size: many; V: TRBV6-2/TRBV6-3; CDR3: ASSGTNQPQH
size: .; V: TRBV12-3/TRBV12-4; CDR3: ASSLWSRKDRETQY
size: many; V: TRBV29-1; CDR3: SVKTGGREKLF
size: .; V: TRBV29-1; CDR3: SVSRTLYNEQF
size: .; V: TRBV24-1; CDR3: ATSDQDSTRQF
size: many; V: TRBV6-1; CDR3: ASSELGQGKNIQY
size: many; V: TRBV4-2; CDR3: ASSQDQVHEQY
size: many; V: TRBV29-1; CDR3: SVLERVGLLNNEQF
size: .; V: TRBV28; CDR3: TSIVRDPEDSPIH
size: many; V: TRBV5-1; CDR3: ASSSDGGGTQY
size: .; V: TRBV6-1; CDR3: ATLPGQELGNTEAF
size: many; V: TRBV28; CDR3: ASSRTGVETQY
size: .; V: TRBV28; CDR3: ASSLQGRVKQPQH
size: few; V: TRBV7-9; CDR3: ASSWKGGQGYEQY
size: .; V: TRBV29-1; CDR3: NVEIKGHEQH
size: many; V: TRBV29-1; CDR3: SVDLGQGVGETQY
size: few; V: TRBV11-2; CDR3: ASTPTCTGAGSYEQY
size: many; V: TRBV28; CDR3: ASSFSGSSSYEQY
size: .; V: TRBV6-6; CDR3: ASSFIQRSTRLDTGELF
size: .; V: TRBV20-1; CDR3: SAREGFLGEVADTQY
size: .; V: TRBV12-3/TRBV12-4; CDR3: GSSQGVSGVNVLT
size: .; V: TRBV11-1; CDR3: ASSPRLGAATQETRY
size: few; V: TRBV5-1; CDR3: ASSFVGDSGNTIY
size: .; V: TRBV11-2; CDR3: ASSSVGSGNPTDTQY
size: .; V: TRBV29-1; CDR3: SVFGLRDRGTDTQF
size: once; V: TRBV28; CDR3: VSSFSSGSIDEQY
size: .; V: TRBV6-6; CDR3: TSSSLRGTHEQY